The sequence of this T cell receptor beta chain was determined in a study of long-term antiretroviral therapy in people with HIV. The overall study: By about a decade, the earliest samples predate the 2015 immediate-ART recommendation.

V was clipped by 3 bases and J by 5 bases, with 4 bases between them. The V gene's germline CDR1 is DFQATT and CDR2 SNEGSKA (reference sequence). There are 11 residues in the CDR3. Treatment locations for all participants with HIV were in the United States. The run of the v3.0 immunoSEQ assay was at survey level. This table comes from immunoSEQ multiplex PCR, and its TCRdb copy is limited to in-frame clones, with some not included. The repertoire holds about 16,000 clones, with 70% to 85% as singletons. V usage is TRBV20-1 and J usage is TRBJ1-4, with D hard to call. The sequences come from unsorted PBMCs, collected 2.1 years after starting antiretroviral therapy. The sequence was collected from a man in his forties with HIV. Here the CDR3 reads CSASDNEKLFF. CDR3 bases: TGCAGTGCTAGTGACAATGAAAAACTGTTTTTT.